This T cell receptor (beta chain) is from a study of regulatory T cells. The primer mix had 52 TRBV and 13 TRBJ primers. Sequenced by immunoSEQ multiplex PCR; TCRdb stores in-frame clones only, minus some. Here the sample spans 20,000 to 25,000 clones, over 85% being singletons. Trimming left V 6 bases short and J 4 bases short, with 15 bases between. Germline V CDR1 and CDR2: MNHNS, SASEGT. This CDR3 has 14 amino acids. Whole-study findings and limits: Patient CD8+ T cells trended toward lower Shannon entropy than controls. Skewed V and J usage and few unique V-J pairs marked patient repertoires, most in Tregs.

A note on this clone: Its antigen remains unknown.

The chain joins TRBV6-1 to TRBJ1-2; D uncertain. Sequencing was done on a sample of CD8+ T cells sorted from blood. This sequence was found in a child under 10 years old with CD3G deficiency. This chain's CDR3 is CASSSGEDGYGYTF. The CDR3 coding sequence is TGTGCCAGCAGCAGTGGGGAGGACGGCTATGGCTACACCTTC.